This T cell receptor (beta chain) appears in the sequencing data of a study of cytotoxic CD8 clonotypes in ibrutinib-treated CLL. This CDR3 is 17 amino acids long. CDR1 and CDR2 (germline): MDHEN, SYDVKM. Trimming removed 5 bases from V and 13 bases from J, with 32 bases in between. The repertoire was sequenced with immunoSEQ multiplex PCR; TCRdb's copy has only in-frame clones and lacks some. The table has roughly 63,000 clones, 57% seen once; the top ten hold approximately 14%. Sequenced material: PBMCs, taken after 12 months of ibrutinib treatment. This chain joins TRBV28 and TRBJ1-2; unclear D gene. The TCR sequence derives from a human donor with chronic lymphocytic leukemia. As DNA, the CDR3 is TGTGCCAGCAGTCAGGCGCCTATTAACCCCGTATGGCTAAGCTCCACCTTC. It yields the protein CASSQAPINPVWLSSTF.